This paragraph reports one T cell receptor (beta chain). Its antigen is unknown. Compared with germline, one end of the junction differs, possibly owing to a read error. TCRdb ran MiXCR on the reads and lists one entry per CDR3 protein. The sample lists about 700,000 distinct CDR3 sequences; roughly 30% were seen once. This CDR3 region has 15 residues. The data are from a study of T cell repertoires in cytomegalovirus infection. About the study: Selection of CMV epitopes for the study included recently identified HLA-C-restricted and well-studied HLA-B-restricted ones. Indications of both CMV infection and matching HLA type were provided by public TCR beta signatures.

Source: cultured PBMCs, taken from culture after CMV antigen stimulation. This chain uses TRBV12-3 or TRBV12-4 with TRBJ1-1; D is unclear. This receptor was taken from a human donor in good health (CMV status not recorded). Some clones in this sample may be carry-over from other donors' samples. For the CDR3, the DNA is TGTGCCAGCAGTTTCAGGTTGGGCGGGAACGCTGAAGCTTTCTTT. Translating gives CASSFRLGGNAEAFF.